This T cell receptor (beta chain) stems from a study of T cell changes during pregnancy in multiple sclerosis. V trimming: 0 bases; J trimming: 3 bases; junction bases outside the gene matches: 4. Germline CDR1 MNHNY, CDR2 SVGAGI (reference sequence). CDR3 size: 16 residues. Assay used: immunoSEQ multiplex PCR; TCRdb lists only in-frame clones, some missing. The table has approximately 92,000 clones, almost 95% seen once. This TCR was recovered from a female donor with multiple sclerosis, enrolled in a pregnancy study. The chain has TRBV6-6 and TRBJ2-3, with 9 bases lining up with TRBD2. Sequencing was performed on peripheral blood, taken in the first trimester of pregnancy. The CDR3 nucleotides read TGTGCCAGCAGTTACTCGGGTAGCGGGAGAACAGATACGCAGTATTTT. Protein: CASSYSGSGRTDTQYF.